The clone carrying this T cell receptor beta chain was seen a handful of times. The sample originates from a study of blood T cell repertoires in COVID-19. Clones were sequenced by immunoSEQ multiplex PCR, and TCRdb holds only the in-frame ones, with some missing. The repertoire holds about 110,000 clones, with 88% as singletons. V was trimmed by 0 bases and J by 0 bases, leaving 12 bases between them. This CDR3 comprises 17 residues. Germline V CDR1 and CDR2: MGHDK, SYGVNS. The TCR comes from a human donor in a cohort sampled during active COVID-19. V and J are TRBV25-1 and TRBJ2-4; D possibly corresponds to TRBD2 (5 bases). The sample consisted of peripheral blood. The CDR3 coding sequence is TGTGCCAGCAGTGAATATAAGGAGGACCTAGCCAAAAACATTCAGTACTTC. It yields the protein CASSEYKEDLAKNIQYF.